Included here is one T cell receptor (beta chain) sequence, with context. Its specificity is unknown. Using its own MiXCR run on the reads, TCRdb lists one record per CDR3 protein. The table shows hundreds of thousands of distinct CDR3 sequences, with roughly a third occurring only once. This CDR3 region has 16 residues. In germline, CDR1 is ENHRY, CDR2 SYGVKD. Between the trimmed V and J ends, which lost 0 bases and 3 bases, there was a span of 12 bases. The sample comes from a study of T cell repertoires in cytomegalovirus infection. Whole-study context: In the study, CMV epitopes included recently identified HLA-C-restricted and well-studied HLA-B-restricted ones. A matching HLA type, together with CMV infection, was signaled by public TCR beta signatures. Study findings and constraints: Of the TCR beta families, the public ones yielded a cumulative frequency that identified carriers of CMV plus the relevant HLA. The ex vivo response showed dominance by HLA-C-restricted CMV-specific TCR beta clonotypes.

The sample was cultured PBMCs, taken from culture after CMV antigen stimulation. The V call is TRBV10-3, the J call TRBJ1-3; tentatively, D is TRBD1 (5 bases). The TCR was taken from a human donor in good health (CMV status not recorded). Some clones in this sample may be carry-over from other donors' samples. CDR3 coding DNA: TGTGCCATCAGTGAGTCGTCCAGGGCCATTGGAAACACCATATATTTT. Translating it yields CAISESSRAIGNTIYF.